This T cell receptor (beta chain) was recorded in a study of cytomegalovirus exposure and HLA in healthy donors (dated by TCRdb to the late 2010s). At the level of the whole study: In an earlier analysis of approximately 640 of the donors, approximately 260 Gb of sequence data and some 100 million unique TCR beta sequences from 180 million or so T cells were reported. An early release that covered fewer than 800 HLA-typed donors contained approximately 320 gigabases of sequencing data and 85 million to 100 million unique TCR sequences. Among the roughly 380 genotyped donors, around 81% belonged to the genetic ancestry cluster associated with self-reported Caucasian donors. The study aimed to test whether signatures of past pathogen exposure could be identified by cataloging public T cell receptors. The T cell repertoires of several hundred subjects were profiled by immunosequencing and related to cytomegalovirus serostatus. In addition to the first cohort of 650 to 800 subjects, a separate validation cohort of over 90 different subjects was used. The study combined high-throughput TCR immunosequencing, statistical association of individual TCRs with disease status, and machine learning to predict cytomegalovirus infection status. A later analysis re-analyzed previously published TCR beta repertoires from about 730 donors and added high-resolution HLA genotyping to study TCR occurrence patterns. Rather than drawing on any new phenotypic data, the later analysis identified candidate immune exposures from TCR beta sequences and the way those sequences occurred across donors. An earlier analysis of 500 to 650 of the donors applied high-throughput TCR beta sequencing to assess whether each TCR beta V gene segment acted as functional or pseudogenic. Alongside the repertoire data, information on donor age, sex, ethnicity and CMV serostatus was compiled. A later genetic analysis took genome-wide SNP genotypes for about 65% of the 666 donors and used that subset as a discovery cohort. Every discovery cohort repertoire had been produced on one sequencing platform. HLA typing covered class I and class II loci at four-digit resolution. The number of typed donors differed by locus: about 620-630 for A, B, C, DRB1 and DQB1; approximately 520 for DQA1; some 610 for DPA1; and around 490 for DPB1. A handful of DR-DQ haplotypes were handled as single units for association and clustering because linkage in the cohort was strong. Among roughly 400 genotyped donors of the cohort, an average of approximately 220,000 unique TCR beta nucleotide sequences was sequenced per donor, of which roughly 17% were non-productive. General conclusions and limits of the study: In a later genetic analysis, a missense DCLRE1C variant was associated with V-gene and J-gene trimming of TCR beta chains, and the association was replicated in an independent cohort. The sequencing pipeline was judged likely to have produced a cluster of highly shared sequence variants as a technical artifact. The 87-base-pair reads could not distinguish some IMGT-functional V segments, including TRBV6-2 and TRBV6-3, so those segments were excluded. Only TCR beta chains were sequenced in this cohort, and the absence of alpha or paired-chain data limited detectable features. A later analysis found that TCR association rates varied across HLA loci, with DRB1 alleles showing the most associated TCRs and HLA-C alleles the fewest. At a false discovery rate of 0.05, a later analysis linked 16,000 or so TCR beta sequences to specific HLA alleles. When HLA alleles, especially DR and DQ, strongly co-occurred, attributing TCR associations to individual alleles was difficult. Linkage disequilibrium might explain the correlated functional status among segregating V segments, but an unknown experimental factor could not be ruled out. In a later analysis, HLA-associated TCR beta chains showed more clonal expansion and lower generation probabilities than non-associated chains that were equally common. Cytomegalovirus status was reported to be diagnosed by the classifier with high specificity and sensitivity in both the original and validation cohorts. It was suggested by the authors that the approach could potentially be generalized to other disease states and immunological phenotypes. Broadly in line with IMGT annotations, most TCR beta V segments showed up in productive rearrangements about 87% or about 30% of the time in an earlier analysis of 587 of the donors. In the study, some 160 TCR beta chains were listed as associated with cytomegalovirus. Because HLA typing was unavailable for some donors at each locus, only the typed subset was used in association tests. CMV serostatus was the only immune exposure information available for the cohort. Sequencing depth was assumed to be roughly uniform across donors in the presence/absence analyses, though that assumption may not hold. In a later genetic analysis, fewer N-insertions in productive TCRs were reported among donors in an Asian-associated ancestry cluster than the roughly 640-donor mean. Over 15 rarely observed V segments, including chromosome 9 orphons, were excluded from the earlier analysis of just under 600 of the donors because counts were too low. Most CMV-associated TCR beta chains appeared to be HLA-restricted in a later analysis, and the HLA associations seemed to be driven largely by CMV exposure. A few of the identified cytomegalovirus-associated TCR beta chains were confirmed in vitro to be specific for cytomegalovirus antigens. In a later analysis, several top co-occurrence clusters were reported to appear linked to parvovirus B19, influenza, CMV and Epstein-Barr virus. A further reported finding was that TCR beta sequences accurately predicted the HLA-A and HLA-B alleles for most subjects in the first cohort. Most TCR sequences were observed very rarely across donors, whereas some public TCRs were present in many individuals.

Library preparation employed the immunoSEQ multiplex PCR assay. For the multiplex PCR, a mixture combining 60 forward primers for TCR Vbeta segments and 13 reverse primers for TCR Jbeta segments was used. A multiplex PCR assay on genomic DNA amplified the CDR3 region of rearranged TCR beta genes. On the Illumina HiSeq System, the amplified TCR beta libraries were sequenced as 87-base-pair reads. From the authors' description of their analysis: In a later analysis, approximately 74 million unique TCR beta chains were counted across the roughly 670 repertoires, and around 11 million of these chains were shared by at least two donors. To remove PCR and sequencing errors, raw reads were error-corrected and collapsed into unique sequences using a nearest-neighbor algorithm that merged closely related sequences. Alignment of CDR3 sequences to IMGT reference sequences was used to assign V, D and J gene segments. For a sequence to be retained, a match of at least six nucleotides to both a V gene segment and a J gene segment was required. Rearrangements were classified as productive when the CDR3 lacked stop codons and remained in frame with V and J, and all other rearrangements were classified as non-productive. Following IMGT convention, CDR3 was defined as the stretch from the second conserved V-encoded cysteine to the conserved J-encoded phenylalanine. The earlier analysis of about 530 of the donors excluded any sequence lacking an unambiguous match to a single V gene segment. In an earlier analysis of several hundred of the donors, V segments were called functional above 56.7% productive rearrangements and were called segregating when the between-donor standard deviation exceeded 5%. A statistical classification framework was built to diagnose cytomegalovirus status from the catalog of TCR beta chain sequences. V and J gene assignment, in a later analysis, came from comparing TCR nucleotide sequences with IMGT/GENE-DB human TR gene sequences. A later analysis assigned CDR3 sequences and most-parsimonious VDJ recombination scenarios with the TCRdist pipeline. In a later analysis, each TCR beta chain was defined by its CDR3 amino acid sequence together with its V-gene family, and reads without a unique V-gene family were excluded. To address suspected cross-contamination and a sequencing artifact, a later analysis removed a few hundred highly shared, low-generation-probability nucleotide sequences. In a later analysis, a clonal expansion index for each public chain was calculated from normalized within-repertoire ranks of inferred template counts. In a later analysis, generation probabilities were computed with a VDJ recombination model fitted to out-of-frame rearrangements, and the resulting probabilities were checked against IGoR. Hypergeometric tests were used in a later analysis to score TCR-TCR, TCR-HLA and TCR-CMV co-occurrence, with a repertoire-size bias correction applied to the TCR pairs. False discovery rates were estimated in a later analysis by permuting HLA or CMV assignments 20 times. A later analysis grouped co-occurring TCRs with DBSCAN, adding TCRdist sequence similarity when clustering within HLA-allele-positive subsets. Repertoires with fewer than 30,000 or more than 120,000 public chains, plus five repertoires with anomalous nucleotide sharing, were excluded from co-occurrence clustering. Drawn from immuneACCESS, this table holds only the in-frame rearrangements with V and J called that TCRdb kept. Clones are partly lost; checked studies trace under half to an unresolved V gene and leave the rest unexplained. From that table come the V and J calls and clone size; the DNA was used to work out D and trimming. The sample table holds about 100,000 clones, of which about 80% were seen once. Around 4.4% of the sample rests with the top ten.

The cohort comprised several hundred healthy bone marrow donors. All cohort members were sampled while nominally healthy, although unrecorded immune exposures were likely present. The donor was CMV seronegative and belonged to the group of under 400 seronegative cohort members. A peripheral blood sample was provided by each donor, and peripheral blood mononuclear cells were used for TCR beta sequencing. The Qiagen DNeasy Blood Extraction Kit was used to extract genomic DNA from the blood cell samples. A word on this clone: Its binding antigen is unknown. The record has no base qualities; no much larger clone is one base away.

As encoded in the germline V gene, CDR1 is MNHNS while CDR2 is SASEGT. The CDR3 covers 13 residues, taking in both the cysteine and the phenylalanine. Of all the DNA, just the CDR3 is kept, 39 bases in frame from base 1. V is clipped by 9 bases and J by 0 bases, and the sequence between their germline boundaries is 9 bases long. This sequence was found in a man in his forties in good health and CMV-seronegative. The chain joins TRBV6-1 to TRBJ2-1; the D gene is perhaps TRBD1, on 6 matching bases. The sequencing sample was made of PBMCs. The DNA reads TGTGCCAGTGGACAGAGCTCCTACAATGAGCAGTTCTTC. Its protein reads: CASGQSSYNEQFF.